A single sample gave rise to the 24 T cell receptor beta chains below, sequenced in a study of early T cells in non-severe SARS-CoV-2 infection. In TCRdb, the 5' RACE reads were re-called with MiXCR into one record per CDR3 protein. In the table there are 20,000 to 25,000 distinct CDR3 sequences, around 4.5% of which are singletons. Sequences were obtained from whole blood. The receptor source for this set is an adult who was a healthcare worker with PCR-confirmed SARS-CoV-2 infection or an uninfected control (not recorded which).

This clonotype was detected ten times or more. This chain uses TRBV18 with TRBJ2-7; TRBD1 matches at 8 bases. This CDR3 has 13 residues. From germline, CDR1 is KGHSH and CDR2 LQKENI. After removal of 8 bases from V and 6 bases from J, the junction contained 9 bases not matched to a gene. The CDR3 coding sequence is TGTGCCAGCCATCGGGGGACAGGCGGCGAGCAGTACTTC. It yields the protein CASHRGTGGEQYF.

This clonotype was seen at least ten times. The rearrangement uses TRBV10-3 and TRBJ2-1; D is tentatively TRBD1 or TRBD2 (6 bases each). Trimming removed 6 bases from V and 7 bases from J, with 13 bases in between. Germline CDR1 reads ENHRY; CDR2 reads SYGVKD. The CDR3 totals 13 residues. The CDR3 DNA sequence: TGTGCCATCAGCCCCGGGGGCCTGAATGAGCAGTTCTTC. As protein: CAISPGGLNEQFF.

This clonotype was seen many times. V usage is TRBV25-1 and J usage is TRBJ1-1, with D unclear. This CDR3 comprises 17 residues. Germline V gene sequence: CDR1 MGHDK, CDR2 SYGVNS. V was cut by 6 bases and J by 3 bases, with 23 bases left in between. Here the CDR3 reads CASSSLQPVGLYTEAFF. The CDR3 bases are TGTGCCAGCAGCTCACTACAGCCGGTTGGGTTGTACACTGAAGCTTTCTTT. Looking up the rest from reference TRBV25-1 and TRBJ1-1 gives the full variable domain: EADIYQTPRYLVIGTGKKITLECSQTMGHDKMYWYQQDPGMELHLIHYSYGVNSTEKGDLSSESTVSRIRTEHFPLTLESARPSHTSQYLCASSSLQPVGLYTEAFFGQGTRLTVV.

About this clonotype itself: This sequence may be a read error, since a much larger clone differs from it by one base. The chain combines TRBV5-1 with TRBJ2-7, with D perhaps matching TRBD2 (6 bases). Trimming pared 5 bases from V and 4 bases from J, leaving 16 bases between. Germline CDR1 and CDR2: SGHRS and YFSETQ. The CDR3 loop spans 14 amino acids. CDR3 nucleotide sequence: TGCGCCAGCAGACCCGGGACTTGCGGTTACGAGCAGTACTTC. Amino acids: CASRPGTCGYEQYF.

This clonotype came up a few times. The chain couples TRBV27 to TRBJ2-3, with D unclear. Germline CDR1 is MNHEY and CDR2 is SMNVEV (reference sequence). V was trimmed by 3 bases and J by 0 bases, leaving 7 bases between them. The CDR3 length is 14 residues. The chain's CDR3 is CASSFYASTDTQYF. The CDR3 DNA reads as TGTGCCAGCAGTTTCTACGCTAGCACAGATACGCAGTATTTT.

V is TRBV4-3 and J is TRBJ1-2; D uncertain. The V gene lost 0 bases and the J gene lost 4 bases, with 12 bases spanning the gap. The CDR3 has 15 amino acids. Germline-derived CDR1 and CDR2 are LGHNA and YSLEER. The DNA for the CDR3 is TGCGCCAGCAGCCAAGACAGGTGGGGAGTCTATGGCTACACCTTC. Protein sequence: CASSQDRWGVYGYTF.

This clonotype occurred many times. The chain is built from TRBV6-6 and TRBJ2-1; a weak D match, TRBD1 (5 bases). The CDR3 runs to 14 residues. Germline V lookup: CDR1 MNHNY, CDR2 SVGAGI (reference sequence). Trimming took off 2 bases at V and 0 bases at J, with 5 bases between the two ends. CDR3 in amino acids: CASSYQGSYNEQFF. CDR3 sequence (DNA): TGTGCCAGCAGTTACCAGGGCTCCTACAATGAGCAGTTCTTC.

This clonotype has ten or more counts. J is TRBJ2-3 and V is TRBV7-2; no clear D. V was trimmed by 5 bases and J by 4 bases, leaving 10 bases between them. The CDR3 runs to 13 residues. Germline V gene lookup returns CDR1 SGHTA and CDR2 FQGNSA. CDR3 nucleotide sequence: TGTGCCAGCAGCCGCACCGGCTCAGATACGCAGTATTTT. This sequence encodes CASSRTGSDTQYF.

This clonotype is medium-sized (0.01 to 0.1%) in the sample. This chain uses TRBV5-1 with TRBJ1-6, with a weak D call TRBD1 (5 bases). V was pared by 5 bases and J by 7 bases, with 10 bases between. The germline V gene has CDR1 SGHRS and CDR2 YFSETQ. This CDR3 has 13 residues. For the CDR3, the DNA is TGCGCCAGCAGAGGGGTCTTGAATTCACCCCTCCACTTT. This codes for CASRGVLNSPLHF.

Many counts were recorded for this clonotype. The rearrangement joins TRBV28 to TRBJ1-2, with 7 bases lining up with TRBD1. The CDR3 consists of 13 residues. Looked up from germline, CDR1 is MDHEN and CDR2 is SYDVKM. The V and J ends lost 6 bases and 8 bases, in that order; junction bases with no gene match: 9. The CDR3 spells CASRNTGAGGYTF. The CDR3 region has the DNA TGTGCCAGCAGAAATACAGGGGCGGGCGGCTACACCTTC.

In this sample, this clonotype turned up many times. This chain links TRBV4-1 with TRBJ1-1; D uncertain. Germline V gene sequence: CDR1 MGHRA, CDR2 YSYEKL. This CDR3 is 14 amino acids long. V gave up 6 bases and J gave up 2 bases, with 13 bases separating them. The CDR3 is CASSYSSANTEAFF. CDR3 bases: TGCGCCAGCAGTTATAGTTCAGCTAACACTGAAGCTTTCTTT.

This clonotype was found a few times. The rearrangement joins TRBV20-1 to TRBJ1-2; TRBD1 matches at 7 bases. In germline, CDR1 is DFQATT, CDR2 SNEGSKA (reference sequence). The J segment lost 4 bases and the V segment lost 2 bases, leaving 4 bases of the junction unmatched. This CDR3 is built from 13 residues. CDR3 sequence reads: CSARTQGVYGYTF. DNA for the CDR3: TGCAGTGCTAGAACTCAGGGGGTCTATGGCTACACCTTC.

The gene calls are TRBV10-3 and TRBJ1-1; 8 nucleotides line up with TRBD1. Trimming removed 4 bases from V and 0 bases from J; junction bases left unmatched: 7. The CDR3 has 16 amino acids. CDR1 is ENHRY and CDR2 is SYGVKD in the germline V gene. CDR3 nucleotides: TGTGCCATCAGTGCGGTGGGACAGGTGATGAACACTGAAGCTTTCTTT. Its protein product is CAISAVGQVMNTEAFF.

V gene TRBV20-1 combines with J gene TRBJ2-3; D may be TRBD2 (6 bases). Germline V gives CDR1 DFQATT, CDR2 SNEGSKA (reference sequence). CDR3 length equals 16 residues. V shed 5 bases and J shed 0 bases, with 18 bases lying between them. The CDR3 loop reads CSALPLSGPSTDTQYF. CDR3 DNA: TGCAGTGCTCTCCCCCTTAGCGGTCCTAGCACAGATACGCAGTATTTT.

Concerning this clonotype itself: A much larger clonotype is one base distant, so this may be a read error. This sequence joins TRBV11-2 and TRBJ2-3; 7 nucleotides align to TRBD2. Germline CDR1 and CDR2: SGHAT and FQNNGV. The CDR3 runs 12 residues. The CDR3 is CANSLGAGAPYF. As DNA, the CDR3 is TGTGCCAACAGCTTAGGGGCGGGAGCGCCGTATTTT. Variable domain in full (rest from reference TRBV11-2 and TRBJ2-3): EAGVAQSPRYKIIEKRQSVAFWCNPISGHATLYWYQQILGQGPKLLIQFQNNGVVDDSQLPKDRFSAERLKGVDSTLKIQPAKLEDSAVYLCANSLGAGAPYFGPGTRLTVL.

The chain joins TRBV28 to TRBJ2-3; D gene unclear. Germline CDR1 MDHEN, CDR2 SYDVKM. V lost 3 bases to trimming and J lost 10 bases, with 11 bases between them. This CDR3 spans 12 amino acids. The CDR3 DNA reads as TGTGCCAGCAGTTTGCCTGGGCGAGCGCAGTATTTT. This sequence encodes CASSLPGRAQYF. Full variable domain (outside the CDR3, taken from reference TRBV28 and TRBJ2-3): DVKVTQSSRYLVKRTGEKVFLECVQDMDHENMFWYRQDPGLGLRLIYFSYDVKMKEKGDIPEGYSVSREKKERFSLILESASTNQTSMYLCASSLPGRAQYFGPGTRLTVL.

This clonotype appeared many times. J is TRBJ2-1 and V is TRBV11-1; possibly TRBD2 for D (5 bases). This CDR3 comprises 14 residues. From germline, CDR1 is SGHAT and CDR2 FQDESV (reference sequence). V was clipped by 0 bases and J by 7 bases, with 10 bases between them. DNA of the CDR3: TGTGCCAGCAGCTTAGCCGGGGTTATGAATGAGCAGTTCTTC. It encodes CASSLAGVMNEQFF.

This clonotype was recorded a few times. The CDR3 DNA reads as TGTGCCAGCCAAATCAAGGCCCTAACCGGGACATACTACGAGCAGTACTTC. Residues: CASQIKALTGTYYEQYF. The chain recombines TRBV28 with TRBJ2-7; possible D gene TRBD1, 6 bases. The CDR3 has 17 residues. V lost 8 bases to trimming and J lost 3 bases, with 26 bases between them. Per germline, CDR1 MDHEN and CDR2 SYDVKM. Combining the CDR3 with reference TRBV28 and TRBJ2-7 gives the whole variable domain DVKVTQSSRYLVKRTGEKVFLECVQDMDHENMFWYRQDPGLGLRLIYFSYDVKMKEKGDIPEGYSVSREKKERFSLILESASTNQTSMYLCASQIKALTGTYYEQYFGPGTRLTVT.

This clonotype appeared a few times. This sequence joins TRBV20-1 and TRBJ2-1, with 13 bases matching TRBD2. Germline-derived CDR1 and CDR2 are DFQATT and SNEGSKA (reference sequence). The J segment lost 10 bases and the V segment lost 6 bases, leaving 12 bases of the junction unmatched. CDR3 length equals 15 residues. DNA for the CDR3: TGCAGTGCCAGTCAACTAGCGGGAGGGTTCGGCGAGCAGTTCTTC. Amino acid sequence: CSASQLAGGFGEQFF.

This clonotype was found a few times. The chain joins TRBV12-3 or TRBV12-4 to TRBJ2-7; no firm D call. This CDR3 has 13 residues. V was clipped by 0 bases and J by 3 bases, with 6 bases between them. The CDR3 spells CASSLAKVYEQYF. The CDR3 DNA sequence: TGTGCCAGCAGTTTAGCCAAAGTCTACGAGCAGTACTTC.

This clonotype was counted ten times or more. The chain links TRBV27 to TRBJ1-5; D unclear. The ends were cut back, 2 bases at V and 7 bases at J, with 9 bases in the middle. CDR3 length: 13 residues. Germline CDR1 is MNHEY and CDR2 is SMNVEV (reference sequence). The CDR3 nucleotides are TGTGCCAGCAGTTTAGAGGGTCGGCAGCCCCAGCATTTT. It specifies CASSLEGRQPQHF.

This clonotype was recorded many times. This chain joins TRBV12-3 or TRBV12-4 and TRBJ1-1; the D is unclear. This CDR3 has 12 amino acids. V shed 3 bases and J shed 5 bases, with 7 bases lying between them. The CDR3 region is CASSFWETEAFF. The CDR3 DNA sequence: TGTGCCAGCAGTTTTTGGGAGACTGAAGCTTTCTTT.

The rearrangement links TRBV12-3 or TRBV12-4 to TRBJ1-5; 8 bases fit TRBD1. V was clipped by 6 bases and J by 3 bases; unmatched bases: 4. CDR3 length: 14 residues. The CDR3 DNA sequence: TGTGCCAGCAGCACGGGACAGGCCAATCAGCCCCAGCATTTT. Amino acids: CASSTGQANQPQHF.

This clonotype appeared many times. The chain joins TRBV7-9 to TRBJ2-1; 10 nucleotides line up with TRBD2. V lost 5 bases, J lost 3 bases, and 4 bases stayed unmatched. This CDR3 region has 15 residues. Germline CDR1 reads SEHNR; CDR2 reads FQNEAQ (reference sequence). The CDR3 reads CASSPTSGDYNEQFF. CDR3 DNA: TGTGCCAGCAGCCCCACTAGCGGGGACTACAATGAGCAGTTCTTC. Looking up the rest from reference TRBV7-9 and TRBJ2-1 gives the full variable domain: DTGVSQNPRHKITKRGQNVTFRCDPISEHNRLYWYRQTLGQGPEFLTYFQNEAQLEKSRLLSDRFSAERPKGSFSTLEIQRTEQGDSAMYLCASSPTSGDYNEQFFGPGTRLTVL.